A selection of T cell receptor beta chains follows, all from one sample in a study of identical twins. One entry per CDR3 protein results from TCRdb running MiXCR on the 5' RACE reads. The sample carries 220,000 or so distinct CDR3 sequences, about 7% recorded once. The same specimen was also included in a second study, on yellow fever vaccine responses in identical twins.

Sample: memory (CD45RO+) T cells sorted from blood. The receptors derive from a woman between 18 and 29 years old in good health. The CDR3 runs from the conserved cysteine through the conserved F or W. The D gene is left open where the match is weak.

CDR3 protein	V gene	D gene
CASGVEANTGELFF	TRBV6-1	-
CATSRDSAPGGRNYVQYF	TRBV15	TRBD2
CSAHQMDRHTDTQYF	TRBV20-1	TRBD1
CASSQVTSSSGANVLTF	TRBV4-1	-
CASSWTSGVQETQYF	TRBV12-3/TRBV12-4	TRBD2
CASTPVTSGGANEQFF	TRBV10-2	TRBD2
CAISDGGELTDTQYF	TRBV10-3	-
CASSLEARKAFF	TRBV12-3/TRBV12-4	-
CASSSARRAGELFF	TRBV12-3/TRBV12-4	-
CASSLGAGVYNEQFF	TRBV5-1	TRBD2
CASSLTGTGNTEAFF	TRBV7-6	TRBD1
CSGGLGTSDYNEQFF	TRBV20-1	TRBD2
CASSFGGQGAYGYTF	TRBV27	TRBD1
CASSPLSGSLGDEQFF	TRBV4-1	TRBD2
CATSEYSNQPQHF	TRBV24-1	-
CASSLVASGSGEQFF	TRBV5-1	TRBD2
CASSTPVVYYGYTF	TRBV28	-
CASSESPLADSYNEQFF	TRBV25-1	TRBD2
CASSESAGGRNQPQHF	TRBV10-2	-
CASSQEEYNEQFF	TRBV3-1	-
CASSFLTETQYF	TRBV6-6	-
CSARDNSYEQYF	TRBV20-1	-
CASSLQGVSGANVLTF	TRBV3-1	-
CASSLSTGSANEQFF	TRBV9	-
CASRLTGLNTGELFF	TRBV2	-
CSALNRGPNTGELFF	TRBV29-1	TRBD1
CSASLGFNYGYTF	TRBV20-1	-
CASRRGTSGDQETQYF	TRBV10-2	TRBD2
CASSVGGQGAWETQYF	TRBV9	TRBD1
CASSLGALAGGYQETQYF	TRBV5-5	TRBD2
CASSAHGNYNEQFF	TRBV5-1	-
CASSPKPGHSEKLFF	TRBV18	-
CASSKGQGGFNEKLFF	TRBV12-3/TRBV12-4	TRBD1
CSANGLAGTDTQYF	TRBV20-1	TRBD2
CASSFPPGRGYGYTF	TRBV28	-
CASSYAKNTEAFF	TRBV6-5	-
CASRGTVLTDTQYF	TRBV6-1	TRBD1
CASSLGGIYNEQFF	TRBV28	-
CASSSGYTKQETQYF	TRBV5-1	-
CASSVFADTQYF	TRBV19	-
CASSSPAGGGYIEQFF	TRBV28	TRBD1
CASSYVGEETQYF	TRBV6-5	-
CASSPMSGSQGAQHF	TRBV7-2	TRBD1
CASRLLTGGYNEQFF	TRBV6-5	TRBD2
CASSLDWTGGSPLHF	TRBV7-2	TRBD1
CSVEETDRGRGYTF	TRBV29-1	TRBD1
CASSLGFGLDEQFF	TRBV7-9	-
CATSRRGEMSGELFF	TRBV9	TRBD2
CASSLSAYEQYF	TRBV7-9	-
CSVKGQGGRNTEAFF	TRBV29-1	TRBD1
CASSAGGSFYNEQFF	TRBV2	-
CASSSPGRSYNEQFF	TRBV5-1	-
CSARSTWAAQYF	TRBV20-1	-
CASSRTGHEQFF	TRBV18	TRBD1
CASSPHEGKQETQYF	TRBV4-2	-